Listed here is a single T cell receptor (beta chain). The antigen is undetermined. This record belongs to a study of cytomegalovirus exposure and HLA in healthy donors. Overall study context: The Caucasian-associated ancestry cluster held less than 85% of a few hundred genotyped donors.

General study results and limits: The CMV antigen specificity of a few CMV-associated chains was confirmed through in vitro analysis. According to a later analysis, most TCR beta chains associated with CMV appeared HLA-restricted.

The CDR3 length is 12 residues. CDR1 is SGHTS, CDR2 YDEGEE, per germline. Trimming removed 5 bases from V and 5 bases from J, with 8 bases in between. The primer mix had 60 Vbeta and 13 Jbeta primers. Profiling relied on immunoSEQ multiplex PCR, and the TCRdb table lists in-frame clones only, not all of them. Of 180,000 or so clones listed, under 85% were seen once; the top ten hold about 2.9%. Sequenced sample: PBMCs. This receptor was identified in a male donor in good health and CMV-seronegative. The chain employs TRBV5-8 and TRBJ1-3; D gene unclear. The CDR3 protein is CASRQNRNTIYF. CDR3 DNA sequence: TGTGCCAGCAGACAAAACAGAAACACCATATATTTT.